These 23 T cell receptor beta chains originate from one sample sequenced in a study of tumor-infiltrating lymphocytes in primary liver carcinoma. The authors made TCR beta cDNA from about 500 ng total RNA with a constant-region primer. Three nested multiplex PCR rounds, a slightly modified ARM-PCR, produced the libraries for TCR beta. Primers for the first two PCR rounds were TRBV1-TRBV30 forward primers and a C-beta reverse primer (approximately 10 cycles per round). Each CDR3 protein gets one entry after TCRdb re-called the multiplex PCR reads with MiXCR. Altogether 95,000 to 100,000 distinct CDR3 sequences are present, about 70% being singletons, with the ten largest covering 10% to 15%. Co-extracting RNA and DNA was done with roughly 17-32 mg of unsorted bulk tissue as input. Sequencing input: liver tumor tissue from sampling region 2. Sample subset: tumor region T2, inferior pole. These receptors all stem from an older woman with primary liver carcinoma and hepatitis B virus infection.

About this clonotype itself: One base away lies a much larger clone, so this may be a sequencing read error. This chain joins TRBV10-3 and TRBJ1-5; possibly TRBD1 for D (5 bases). Germline V gene lookup returns CDR1 ENHRY and CDR2 SYGVKD. This CDR3 comprises 15 residues. The CDR3 DNA is TGTACCATCAGTGAGCGGGGGGATAGCAATCAGCCCCAGCATTTT. As protein: CTISERGDSNQPQHF.

A note on this clonotype: A read error may explain this, as a much larger clone is one base away. The chain has TRBV5-8 and TRBJ1-2, with no clear D. The germline gives CDR1 SGHTS, CDR2 YDEGEE. The CDR3 runs 14 residues. The V end was cut by 1 base, the J end by 5 bases, with 12 bases between. CDR3 coding DNA: TGTGCCAGCAGCTTGTCGGAATTGGGGTATGGCTACACCTTC. Encoded protein: CASSLSELGYGYTF.

Notes on this clonotype: The germline gene is not matched at one end of the junction; a read error may be the cause. This chain connects TRBV11-2 to TRBJ1-2; possibly TRBD1 for D (5 bases). CDR3 length: 15 residues. Germline V CDR1 and CDR2: SGHAT, FQNNGV. CDR3: CASRLEGTRGGVYTF. CDR3 bases: TGTGCCAGCAGGTTAGAGGGGACCAGAGGCGGTGTCTACACCTTC.

About this clonotype itself: This may stem from a read error, because a much larger clone lies one nucleotide away. V usage is TRBV5-1 and J usage is TRBJ1-4; tentative D call: TRBD1 (5 bases). Germline values: CDR1 SGHRS, CDR2 YFSETQ. The CDR3 has 15 residues. In DNA, the CDR3 is TGCGCCAGCAGGCCAGGGAGTCGGACTAATGAAAGACTGTTTTTT. Its translation: CASRPGSRTNERLFF.

The sample holds one count of this clonotype. This chain uses TRBV11-2 with TRBJ2-3, with TRBD2 matching 9 bases. The CDR3 is 14 amino acids. With 5 bases clipped from V and 6 bases from J, the junction kept 6 bases outside the gene matches. Germline CDR1 is SGHAT and CDR2 is FQNNGV. The DNA of the CDR3 is TGTGCCAGCAGCCCCCGGACTAGCGTGGATACGCAGTATTTT. Its protein is CASSPRTSVDTQYF.

The V call is TRBV19, the J call TRBJ1-1; 7 bases line up with TRBD1. Trimming at V came to 6 bases and at J to 0 bases, leaving 10 bases not matched to a gene. The germline V gene has CDR1 LNHDA and CDR2 SQIVND (reference sequence). The CDR3 runs to 16 residues. The CDR3 nucleotides read TGTGCCAGTAGATCTGTGGGACAGCCGGTGAACACTGAAGCTTTCTTT. This translates into CASRSVGQPVNTEAFF.

On this clonotype: A much larger clone lies a single base off, so this may be a read error. V and J are TRBV7-8 and TRBJ2-3, with no clear D. V was trimmed by 5 bases and J by 5 bases, leaving 11 bases between them. Germline CDR1 SGHVS, CDR2 FQNEAQ. The CDR3 contains 13 residues. DNA for the CDR3: TGTGCCAGCAGCACGCTAGGTCTAGATACGCAGTATTTT. Its translation is CASSTLGLDTQYF.

About this clonotype itself: Its ends do not fully match the called genes, so a read error is possible. The J gene is TRBJ2-1, the V gene TRBV11-2; no clear D. Germline V CDR1 and CDR2: SGHAT, FQNNGV. This CDR3 spans 15 amino acids. This CDR3 is CASSLRINSCNERFF. Here the CDR3 DNA reads TGTGCCAGCAGCCTCCGGATTAACTCCTGCAATGAGCGGTTCTTC.

The chain is built from TRBV29-1 and TRBJ2-1; D is perhaps TRBD2 (6 bases). Germline V gene data show CDR1 as SQVTM and CDR2 as ANQGSEA. V lost 6 bases to trimming and J lost 12 bases, with 33 bases between them. The CDR3 spans 17 residues. The CDR3 DNA is TGCAGCGTCCACCTGTCTGGCGGGACGTCCCGAAAGACTGCGCAGTTCTTC. It is translated as CSVHLSGGTSRKTAQFF.

With respect to this clonotype: At one end, the junction sequence differs from germline, possibly due to a read error. This chain connects TRBV11-2 to TRBJ2-7; 8 bases are a match to TRBD2. Germline V gene sequence: CDR1 SGHAT, CDR2 FQNNGV. This CDR3 has 16 amino acids. CDR3 nucleotide sequence: TGTGCCAGCAACTACGGCGGGAGGACCTCGGGAGGCGAGCACTACTTC. Amino acids: CASNYGGRTSGGEHYF.

The rearrangement joins TRBV7-2 to TRBJ2-3, with TRBD2 identical over 15 bases. V lost 6 bases and J lost 2; bases outside the gene matches: 3. This CDR3 is built from 16 residues. The germline CDR1 and CDR2 sequences are SGHTA and FQGNSA. The CDR3 sequence is CASRGLAGGFTDTQYF. The CDR3 DNA is TGTGCCAGCAGGGGACTAGCGGGGGGCTTCACAGATACGCAGTATTTT.

The J gene is TRBJ2-3, the V gene TRBV4-1; TRBD1 aligns across 8 bases. V dropped 7 bases and J dropped 3; count of bases not matched to a gene: 9. The CDR3 length is 15 residues. Germline CDR1 and CDR2: MGHRA and YSYEKL. DNA for the CDR3: TGCGCCAGCAACACCGGGACAGGCACGACAGATACGCAGTATTTT. This encodes CASNTGTGTTDTQYF.

On this clonotype itself: This sequence may be a read error, since a much larger clone differs from it by one base. V gene TRBV4-1 combines with J gene TRBJ2-7; D not certain. CDR3 length: 16 residues. Germline CDR1 MGHRA, CDR2 YSYEKL. Here the CDR3 reads CTSSQDSHSLSYEQYF. For the CDR3, the DNA is TGCACCAGCAGCCAAGATAGTCATAGCCTCTCCTACGAGCAGTACTTC.

The V and J genes are TRBV11-2 and TRBJ2-3; 7 bases map to TRBD2. In germline, CDR1 is SGHAT, CDR2 FQNNGV. The CDR3 consists of 15 residues. The DNA for the CDR3 is TGTGTTAGCAGCCCTGGATTAGCGGGCCCAGATACGCAGTATTTT. Its translation is CVSSPGLAGPDTQYF.

Concerning this clonotype itself: The junction does not match germline at one end; this may be a read error. This sequence joins TRBV6-1 and TRBJ2-1; 8 nucleotides match TRBD2. Germline-derived CDR1 and CDR2 are MNHNS and SASEGT. The CDR3 covers 20 residues. The CDR3 spells CASSLRTSWTKLASYNEHFF. In DNA form, the CDR3 reads TGTGCCAGCAGCCTCCGGACTAGCTGGACGAAACTCGCCTCCTACAATGAGCACTTCTTC.

This clonotype was counted many times. The chain employs TRBV14 and TRBJ2-5; 10 bases line up with TRBD2. Germline loops: CDR1 SGHDN, CDR2 FVKESK. Trimming cost V 4 bases and J 0 bases; bases outside gene matches: 5. The CDR3 has 16 amino acids. The CDR3 loop is CASSLRAGGNQETQYF. The CDR3 region has the DNA TGTGCCAGCAGCCTGCGAGCGGGAGGGAACCAAGAGACCCAGTACTTC.

The rearrangement links TRBV28 to TRBJ1-4; the D is unclear. The CDR3 contains 17 residues. Germline-derived CDR1 and CDR2 are MDHEN and SYDVKM. Trimming stripped 2 bases from V and 1 base from J, with 14 bases between. The CDR3 sequence: CASSLLGMGRTNEKLFF. In DNA form, the CDR3 reads TGTGCCAGCAGTTTACTAGGGATGGGGAGAACTAATGAAAAACTGTTTTTT.

A note on this clonotype: One junction end disagrees with the germline gene, perhaps due to a read error. This chain joins TRBV10-3 and TRBJ2-3, with D unresolved. Germline V CDR1 and CDR2: ENHRY, SYGVKD. This CDR3 spans 16 amino acids. The CDR3 nucleotides are TGTGCCATCAATGAGTCGGTGGGGATCGGCACAGATACGCAGTATTTT. Encoded protein: CAINESVGIGTDTQYF.

V gene TRBV5-1 combines with J gene TRBJ2-1; TRBD2 agrees at 8 bases. From germline, CDR1 is SGHRS and CDR2 YFSETQ. The CDR3 consists of 15 residues. The ends lost 4 bases at V and 9 bases at J; junction bases unmatched: 12. This CDR3 reads CASSPGISGTGEQFF. Here the CDR3 DNA reads TGCGCCAGCAGCCCAGGGATTAGCGGGACCGGTGAGCAGTTCTTC.

To note about this clonotype: The junction and the germline gene differ at one end; a read error may be behind it. The chain joins TRBV14 to TRBJ1-2; TRBD1 might be the D (5 bases). The CDR3 has 15 amino acids. Germline CDR1 reads SGHDN; CDR2 reads FVKESK. DNA for the CDR3: TGTGCCAGCAGCCTTCCCGGGACGATGACCCATGGCAACACATTC. This encodes CASSLPGTMTHGNTF.

With regard to this clonotype: A single base separates this from a much larger clone, so it may be a read error. This sequence joins TRBV28 and TRBJ2-5, with TRBD1 matching over 7 bases. Per the germline V gene, CDR1 is MDHEN and CDR2 is SYDVKM. This CDR3 is built from 15 residues. CDR3 sequence: CASSFAGTAEETRYF. In nucleotides, the CDR3 is TGTGCCAGCAGTTTTGCAGGGACAGCAGAAGAGACCCGGTACTTC.

In regard to this clonotype: The junction differs from germline at one of its ends, possibly a read error. The chain carries TRBV12-3 or TRBV12-4 and TRBJ1-1; 7 nucleotides match TRBD1. The CDR3 runs 15 residues. The CDR3 protein is CASSIRDSLLREAIF. CDR3 DNA: TGTGCCAGCAGTATCAGGGACAGTCTCTTAAGGGAAGCTATCTTT.

This clonotype was picked up one time. The V call is TRBV12-3 or TRBV12-4, the J call TRBJ2-7; 9 nucleotides line up with TRBD1. V shed 7 bases, J shed 12 bases, and the junction held 13 bases outside the gene matches. The CDR3 runs 13 residues. The CDR3 bases are TGTGCCAGCAACCAGATACAGGGGGCTGCGCGGTACTTC. Amino acid sequence: CASNQIQGAARYF.